This T cell receptor (beta chain) was observed in a study of T cells in Graves' hyperthyroidism and ophthalmopathy. The wider study: Blood from the periphery was taken at initial diagnosis, before any treatment.

The table lists this clonotype with a few counts. Its antigen is not identified. Overall study results and limits: For ophthalmopathy, model prediction preceded onset by a median about 6 months.

Patients counted as stable if ophthalmopathy did not develop within 18 months. About 10 ml of fresh peripheral blood supplied the PBMCs. Trimming removed 2 bases at V and 4 bases at J, with 6 bases between. CDR1 is WSHSY, CDR2 SAAADI, per germline. This CDR3 comprises 13 residues. The TCR beta CDR3 regions underwent amplification using RNA transcripts as the source. TCR CDR3 regions were first amplified by RT-PCR with HTBI primers. Each CDR3 protein is one row after TCRdb ran MiXCR on the multiplex PCR reads. The sample records some 300,000 distinct CDR3 sequences, approximately 15% being singletons. Sequencing was performed on blood. The clonotype was recovered from a man in his thirties or forties with Graves' hyperthyroidism. The chain links TRBV10-2 to TRBJ2-1; D is undetermined. This chain's CDR3 is CASSERVYNEQFF. DNA for the CDR3: TGCGCCAGCAGTGAGAGGGTTTACAATGAGCAGTTCTTC.